Listed here are 21 T cell receptor beta chains from one sample, sequenced in a study of Ad26.COV2.S vaccination and SARS-CoV-2 variants. The method was immunoSEQ multiplex PCR; TCRdb's version includes in-frame clones alone and lacks a portion of them. The sample lists 400,000 to 450,000 clones; around 90% were seen once. Treatment: about 20 received Ad26.COV2.S at low or high dose, single or two shots; about 5 received placebo; per-sample allocation not given. Day 63 following the first vaccine or placebo injection was when the samples were taken. This material consisted of peripheral blood, taken in a trial of Ad26.COV2.S vaccine versus placebo. The origin of the receptors is a person aged 18-65 years who received the Ad26.COV2.S COVID-19 vaccine or a placebo.

The gene calls are TRBV7-8 and TRBJ2-7; 8 bases are a match to TRBD2. Trimming at V came to 8 bases and at J to 1 base, leaving 4 bases not matched to a gene. CDR3 length equals 13 residues. Germline V gene lookup returns CDR1 SGHVS and CDR2 FQNEAQ. CDR3 in DNA: TGTGCCAGCGGGCCTAGCGGGTCCTACGAGCAGTACTTC. As protein: CASGPSGSYEQYF.

The rearrangement joins TRBV3-1 (or the pseudogene TRBV3-2) to TRBJ2-5; D possibly matches TRBD1 or TRBD2 (6 bases each). In germline, CDR1 is LGHDT, CDR2 YNNKEL (reference sequence). Trimming took off 4 bases at V and 7 bases at J, with 16 bases between the two ends. The CDR3 covers 14 residues. The CDR3 DNA reads as TGTGCCAGCAGCCCAACAGGGACTGCCCGGACCCAGTACTTC. Protein product: CASSPTGTARTQYF.

V usage is TRBV6-5 and J usage is TRBJ1-2; possibly TRBD1 for D (5 bases). Trimming took 5 bases from V and 6 from J, leaving 13 bases between them. Per germline, CDR1 MNHEY and CDR2 SVGAGI. This CDR3 is 13 amino acids long. CDR3 nucleotides: TGTGCCAGCAGTCTTCGCAGGGATGATGGCTACACCTTC. Translated: CASSLRRDDGYTF.

The sample holds a few counts of this clone. The V gene is TRBV5-1, the J gene TRBJ1-6; D is perhaps TRBD1 (6 bases). Germline loops: CDR1 SGHRS, CDR2 YFSETQ. V was clipped by 4 bases and J by 3 bases, with 20 bases between them. This CDR3 contains 18 residues. Written as DNA, the CDR3 is TGCGCCAGCAGCGCTAAATCGACAGGATCTCTCTATAATTCACCCCTCCACTTT. Its translation is CASSAKSTGSLYNSPLHF. The full variable domain, rest sourced from reference TRBV5-1 and TRBJ1-6, is KAGVTQTPRYLIKTRGQQVTLSCSPISGHRSVSWYQQTPGQGLQFLFEYFSETQRNKGNFPGRFSGRQFSNSRSEMNVSTLELGDSALYLCASSAKSTGSLYNSPLHFGNGTRLTVT.

This rearrangement joins TRBV24-1 to TRBJ2-3; no firm D call. The germline V gene has CDR1 KGHDR and CDR2 SFDVKD. This CDR3 is 14 amino acids long. V was cut by 3 bases and J by 4 bases, with 10 bases left in between. The CDR3 protein is CATSDMTEPDTQYF. The CDR3 coding sequence is TGTGCCACCAGTGATATGACTGAGCCAGATACGCAGTATTTT.

The gene calls are TRBV19 and TRBJ2-3; D is undetermined. The germline gives CDR1 LNHDA, CDR2 SQIVND (reference sequence). CDR3 length: 15 amino acids. The V and J ends lost 3 bases and 2 bases respectively, with 12 bases between them. DNA of the CDR3: TGTGCCAGTAGTATCTTGGGGATCCACACAGATACGCAGTATTTT. It specifies CASSILGIHTDTQYF.

The chain links TRBV9 to TRBJ1-4; unclear D gene. The length of the CDR3 is 16 residues. Trimming took 4 bases from V and 3 from J, leaving 16 bases between them. CDR1 and CDR2 from the germline V gene are SGDLS and YYNGEE. CDR3 amino acids: CASSPRASSSNEKLFF. CDR3 coding DNA: TGTGCCAGCAGCCCTCGGGCCTCCTCCTCTAATGAAAAACTGTTTTTT.

With regard to this clone: This specimen includes other DNA sequences encoding the same CDR3. The V gene is TRBV18, the J gene TRBJ1-1; D might be TRBD1 (5 bases). V was trimmed by 3 bases and J by 3 bases, leaving 8 bases between them. Germline V gene data show CDR1 as KGHSH and CDR2 as LQKENI. The CDR3 is 13 residues long. The CDR3: CASSPQGHTEAFF. CDR3 sequence (DNA): TGTGCCAGCTCACCTCAGGGCCACACTGAAGCTTTCTTT.

The chain uses TRBV5-8 and TRBJ1-5; D not resolved. The CDR3 is 15 residues long. The germline V gene encodes CDR1 SGHTS and CDR2 YDEGEE. V lost 4 bases, J lost 1 base, and 12 bases lay in between. The CDR3 sequence is CASSRWGASNQPQHF. The CDR3 nucleotides are TGTGCCAGCAGCCGGTGGGGAGCCAGCAATCAGCCCCAGCATTTT.

The chain combines TRBV15 with TRBJ2-7, with D perhaps being TRBD1 or TRBD2 (5 bases each). The CDR3 sequence is 12 residues long. CDR1 LNHNV and CDR2 YYDKDF come from the germline V gene (reference sequence). Deletions cut 6 bases from V and 2 bases from J, with 8 bases between. CDR3: CATRGEAYEQYF. Written as DNA, the CDR3 is TGTGCCACCAGGGGGGAAGCCTACGAGCAGTACTTC. Looking up the rest from reference TRBV15 and TRBJ2-7 gives the full variable domain: DAMVIQNPRYQVTQFGKPVTLSCSQTLNHNVMYWYQQKSSQAPKLLFHYYDKDFNNEADTPDNFQSRRPNTSFCFLDIRSPGLGDTAMYLCATRGEAYEQYFGPGTRLTVT.

On this clone: This CDR3 is also generated by other DNA sequences in the sample. V and J are TRBV20-1 and TRBJ2-1; D is ambiguous. V gave up 3 bases and J gave up 5 bases, with 5 bases separating them. The V gene's germline CDR1 is DFQATT and CDR2 SNEGSKA (reference sequence). This CDR3 has 11 residues. The chain's CDR3 is CSARDNNEQFF. In DNA form, the CDR3 reads TGCAGTGCTAGGGATAACAATGAGCAGTTCTTC.

This chain links TRBV7-6 with TRBJ2-5, with 15 nucleotides matching TRBD2. Looked up from germline, CDR1 is SGHVS and CDR2 is FNYEAQ. J lost 5 bases, V lost 1 base, and 8 bases had no gene match. The CDR3 runs to 18 residues. CDR3: CASSLVLGLAGGTETQYF. The CDR3 nucleotides are TGTGCCAGCAGCTTAGTTTTGGGACTAGCGGGAGGAACGGAGACCCAGTACTTC. Full variable domain (remainder filled in from reference TRBV7-6 and TRBJ2-5): GAGVSQSPRYKVTKRGQDVALRCDPISGHVSLYWYRQALGQGPEFLTYFNYEAQQDKSGLPNDRFSAERPEGSISTLTIQRTEQRDSAMYRCASSLVLGLAGGTETQYFGPGTRLLVL.

This chain connects TRBV6-5 to TRBJ1-2; weak D call: TRBD1 (6 bases). Looked up from germline, CDR1 is MNHEY and CDR2 is SVGAGI. The CDR3 runs to 15 residues. Trimming removed 6 bases from V and 5 bases from J, with 19 bases in between. The CDR3 region is CASRQGSVTLYGYTF. In DNA, the CDR3 is TGTGCCAGCAGACAGGGATCGGTGACCCTATATGGCTACACCTTC.

V usage is TRBV12-3 or TRBV12-4 and J usage is TRBJ1-1, with D unresolved. The CDR3 sequence is 12 residues long. Trimming left V 2 bases short and J 8 bases short, with 9 bases between. CDR3 sequence (DNA): TGTGCCAGCAGTTTACAACGTCCAGAAGCTTTCTTT. Its protein product is CASSLQRPEAFF.

This chain uses TRBV24-1 with TRBJ2-2; 9 bases match TRBD1. V was clipped by 6 bases and J by 0 bases; unmatched bases: 4. The CDR3 extends over 16 amino acids. Germline V gene sequence: CDR1 KGHDR, CDR2 SFDVKD. CDR3 DNA: TGTGCCACCAGTCCGAGGGACAGGGCGAACACCGGGGAGCTGTTTTTT. It translates to CATSPRDRANTGELFF.

The chain has TRBV7-9 and TRBJ2-7; 8 bases match TRBD2. The germline gives CDR1 SEHNR, CDR2 FQNEAQ (reference sequence). CDR3 size: 15 residues. Trimming removed 5 bases from V and 4 bases from J; junction bases left unmatched: 10. In DNA, the CDR3 is TGTGCCAGCAGCCTTAGCGGGACAAATGGGTACGAGCAGTACTTC. This translates into CASSLSGTNGYEQYF.

The rearrangement uses TRBV7-2 and TRBJ1-1; D might be TRBD1 (5 bases). Germline CDR1 is SGHTA and CDR2 is FQGNSA. V lost 5 bases to trimming and J lost 5 bases, with 12 bases between them. There are 13 residues in the CDR3. CDR3 nucleotide sequence: TGTGCCAGCAGCCCCCAGGGTGAGACTGAAGCTTTCTTT. Its protein product is CASSPQGETEAFF.

The chain employs TRBV19 and TRBJ1-2; D possibly corresponds to TRBD1 (6 bases). This CDR3 region has 14 residues. CDR1 is LNHDA and CDR2 is SQIVND in the germline V gene (reference sequence). Trimming cost V 3 bases and J 2 bases, with 10 bases left between them. CDR3 loop: CASSIQGRNYGYTF. In DNA form, the CDR3 reads TGTGCCAGTAGTATCCAGGGGAGGAACTATGGCTACACCTTC. Based on the CDR3 plus reference TRBV19 and TRBJ1-2, the full variable domain is DGGITQSPKYLFRKEGQNVTLSCEQNLNHDAMYWYRQDPGQGLRLIYYSQIVNDFQKGDIAEGYSVSREKKESFPLTVTSAQKNPTAFYLCASSIQGRNYGYTFGSGTRLTVV.

V is TRBV3-1 (or the pseudogene TRBV3-2) and J is TRBJ1-3; D gene unclear. CDR1 and CDR2 (germline): LGHDT, YNNKEL (reference sequence). Trimming removed 6 bases at V and 0 bases at J, with 9 bases between. The CDR3 sequence is 14 residues long. This chain's CDR3 is CASSPDNSGNTIYF. The CDR3 bases are TGTGCCAGCAGTCCCGACAACTCTGGAAACACCATATATTTT.

CDR3: CASKSVYEQYF. The CDR3 nucleotides are TGTGCCAGCAAGTCGGTCTACGAGCAGTACTTC. V gene TRBV6-5 combines with J gene TRBJ2-7; D unresolved. The germline CDR1 and CDR2 sequences are MNHEY and SVGAGI. This CDR3 contains 11 residues. V lost 7 bases and J 3 bases, leaving 7 bases between the germline ends.

The rearrangement uses TRBV27 and TRBJ2-7; the D is unclear. Looked up from germline, CDR1 is MNHEY and CDR2 is SMNVEV (reference sequence). V gave up 2 bases and J gave up 6 bases, with 11 bases separating them. The CDR3 has 13 amino acids. CDR3 residues: CASSLGHPGEQYF. In nucleotides, the CDR3 is TGTGCCAGCAGTTTAGGGCATCCTGGCGAGCAGTACTTC.